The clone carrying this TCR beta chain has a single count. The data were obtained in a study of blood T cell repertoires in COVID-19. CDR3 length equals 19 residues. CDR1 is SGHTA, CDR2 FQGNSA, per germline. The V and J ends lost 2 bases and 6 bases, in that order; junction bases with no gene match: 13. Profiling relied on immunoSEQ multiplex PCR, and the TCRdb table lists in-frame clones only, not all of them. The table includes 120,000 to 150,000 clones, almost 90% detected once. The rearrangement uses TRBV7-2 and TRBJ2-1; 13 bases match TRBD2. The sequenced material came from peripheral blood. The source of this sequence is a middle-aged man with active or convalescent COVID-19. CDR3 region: CASSLSRTTGTSGINEQFF. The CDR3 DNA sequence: TGTGCCAGCAGCTTAAGCCGAACAACCGGGACTAGCGGGATCAATGAGCAGTTCTTC.